The 27 T cell receptor beta chains listed next were all sequenced from one sample in a study of blood T cell repertoires in COVID-19. Some clones are missing from TCRdb's copy, which holds only in-frame ones; the method was immunoSEQ multiplex PCR. Of some 250,000 clones listed, approximately 82% were seen once; the top ten hold around 5.4%. Sequencing input: peripheral blood. The source of these receptors is an elderly man with acute or convalescent COVID-19.

This chain links TRBV5-1 with TRBJ2-7; 7 bases are shared with TRBD1. Losses at the gene ends were 0 bases for V and 2 bases for J; bases not matched to a gene: 2. This CDR3 has 14 amino acids. CDR1 SGHRS and CDR2 YFSETQ come from the germline V gene. The CDR3 coding sequence is TGCGCCAGCAGCTTGGAGGGACAGACCTACGAGCAGTACTTC. This codes for CASSLEGQTYEQYF.

The chain is built from TRBV10-2 and TRBJ1-4, with 9 bases identical to TRBD1. The J segment lost 15 bases and the V segment lost 3 bases, leaving 5 bases of the junction unmatched. The CDR3 extends over 12 amino acids. Germline CDR1 and CDR2: WSHSY and SAAADI. CDR3 loop: CASSEGDRAMFF. The CDR3 DNA sequence: TGCGCCAGCAGTGAAGGGGACAGGGCGATGTTTTTT.

V gene TRBV5-4 combines with J gene TRBJ2-3, with D possibly TRBD2 on 5 matching bases. The V end was cut by 2 bases, the J end by 4 bases, with 14 bases between. The germline V gene encodes CDR1 SGHNT and CDR2 YYREEE (reference sequence). CDR3 size: 15 residues. This CDR3 is CASSFTSGGSDTQYF. The CDR3 DNA is TGTGCCAGCAGCTTTACTAGTGGCGGTTCAGATACGCAGTATTTT.

The chain combines TRBV19 with TRBJ2-3, with 9 bases matching TRBD1. Germline V gene data show CDR1 as LNHDA and CDR2 as SQIVND (reference sequence). V trimming: 3 bases; J trimming: 0 bases; junction bases outside the gene matches: 4. This CDR3 region has 16 residues. The CDR3 sequence: CASSIGQGPSTDTQYF. In DNA form, the CDR3 reads TGTGCCAGTAGTATCGGACAGGGGCCTAGCACAGATACGCAGTATTTT.

The chain is built from TRBV4-1 and TRBJ2-7; the match to TRBD2 covers 14 bases. Germline lookup yields CDR1 MGHRA and CDR2 YSYEKL. This CDR3 has 18 amino acids. V gave up 4 bases and J gave up 5 bases; unmatched junction bases: 13. Here the CDR3 DNA reads TGCGCCAGCAGCCGCTTAATGTGGACTAGCGGGAGGTCCCACGAGCAGTACTTC. Protein: CASSRLMWTSGRSHEQYF.

The J gene is TRBJ1-2, the V gene TRBV28; the D gene is possibly TRBD1 (5 bases). Per germline, CDR1 MDHEN and CDR2 SYDVKM. V gave up 2 bases and J gave up 4 bases, with 8 bases separating them. This CDR3 region has 13 residues. The CDR3 DNA reads as TGTGCCAGCAGTTTAGGCGGGACCTATGGCTACACCTTC. Encoded protein: CASSLGGTYGYTF.

V usage is TRBV28 and J usage is TRBJ1-5; the match to TRBD1 covers 9 bases. The CDR3 extends over 14 amino acids. Losses at the gene ends were 5 bases for V and 4 bases for J; bases not matched to a gene: 3. Germline V CDR1 and CDR2: MDHEN, SYDVKM. This CDR3 reads CASSTGGTNQPQHF. The CDR3 DNA sequence: TGTGCCAGCAGTACAGGGGGCACAAATCAGCCCCAGCATTTT.

This clone was seen a few times. The CDR3 loop is CSFAGAATHNEQFF. The CDR3 DNA is TGCAGCTTTGCCGGAGCGGCCACCCACAATGAGCAGTTCTTC. This chain uses TRBV29-1 with TRBJ2-1, with D possibly matching TRBD2 (5 bases). V was trimmed by 8 bases and J by 5 bases, leaving 19 bases between them. The CDR3 runs 14 residues. The germline CDR1 and CDR2 sequences are SQVTM and ANQGSEA.

The rearrangement joins TRBV29-1 to TRBJ2-4; 10 positions match TRBD2. The CDR3 runs to 15 residues. Germline V CDR1 and CDR2: SQVTM, ANQGSEA. V shed 2 bases and J 8 bases; nucleotides not matched to a gene: 9. Here the CDR3 DNA reads TGCAGCGTTGAAATCGCCTCTAGCGGGAGTTACATTCAGTACTTC. As protein: CSVEIASSGSYIQYF.

This clone has a handful of counts. The CDR3 protein is CASSHKTGSTYEQYF. In nucleotides, the CDR3 is TGTGCCAGCAGCCATAAGACAGGGAGTACCTACGAGCAGTACTTC. V is TRBV14 and J is TRBJ2-7, with 7 bases lining up with TRBD1. The ends lost 3 bases at V and 2 bases at J; junction bases unmatched: 7. The CDR3 totals 15 residues. Germline values: CDR1 SGHDN, CDR2 FVKESK.

The V call is TRBV27, the J call TRBJ2-5, with 11 bases fitting TRBD1. The CDR3 extends over 15 amino acids. Per germline, CDR1 MNHEY and CDR2 SMNVEV (reference sequence). After removal of 5 bases from V and 5 bases from J, the junction contained 7 bases not matched to a gene. CDR3 region: CASSPRTGGRETQYF. The DNA for the CDR3 is TGTGCCAGCAGTCCCAGGACAGGGGGCCGGGAGACCCAGTACTTC.

The chain carries TRBV28 and TRBJ2-5; 11 bases are a match to TRBD2. J gave up 4 bases and V 4 bases, and 5 bases lay outside the gene matches. Germline assignment: CDR1 MDHEN and CDR2 SYDVKM. CDR3 length: 15 amino acids. The CDR3 loop is CASSSLLAGGETQYF. The CDR3 nucleotides are TGTGCCAGCAGTTCCCTTCTAGCGGGAGGAGAGACCCAGTACTTC.

This clone has only one observation. This chain joins TRBV6-1 and TRBJ2-7; 14 bases agree with TRBD2. There are 18 residues in the CDR3. The V gene's germline CDR1 is MNHNS and CDR2 SASEGT. The V segment lost 2 bases and the J segment 2 bases; nucleotides outside the gene matches: 8. CDR3 coding DNA: TGTGCCAGCAGTGAAACGGTTGGGACTAGCGGGGGCCCCTACGAGCAGTACTTC. As protein: CASSETVGTSGGPYEQYF.

The chain has TRBV5-4 and TRBJ2-6, with a weak D call TRBD1 (5 bases). Germline V CDR1 and CDR2: SGHNT, YYREEE (reference sequence). This CDR3 is built from 16 residues. Between the trimmed V and J ends, which lost 3 bases and 2 bases, there was a span of 12 bases. CDR3 nucleotide sequence: TGTGCCAGCAGCTCAACCGACAGACCTGGGGCCAACGTCCTGACTTTC. This gives the protein CASSSTDRPGANVLTF. Supplemented by reference TRBV5-4 and TRBJ2-6, the full variable domain reads ETGVTQSPTHLIKTRGQQVTLRCSSQSGHNTVSWYQQALGQGPQFIFQYYREEENGRGNFPPRFSGLQFPNYSSELNVNALELDDSALYLCASSSTDRPGANVLTFGAGSRLTVL.

CDR3 residues: CASSYPGQGGEQYF. The CDR3 region has the DNA TGTGCCAGCAGTTACCCGGGACAGGGGGGCGAGCAGTACTTC. The chain has TRBV6-6 and TRBJ2-7, with 11 positions matching TRBD1. Germline lookup yields CDR1 MNHNY and CDR2 SVGAGI (reference sequence). V shed 2 bases, J shed 6 bases, and the junction held 3 bases outside the gene matches. The CDR3 covers 14 residues.

V usage is TRBV5-1 and J usage is TRBJ2-7; 7 bases align to TRBD2. Germline assignment: CDR1 SGHRS and CDR2 YFSETQ. CDR3 length: 14 amino acids. The junction had 11 bases not matched to a gene; V was cut back by 9 bases and J by 2 bases. The CDR3 sequence: CATSEAAGPYEQYF. Written as DNA, the CDR3 is TGCGCCACCTCCGAGGCAGCGGGACCCTACGAGCAGTACTTC.

This chain links TRBV27 with TRBJ1-2; D possibly corresponds to TRBD1 (5 bases). The V and J ends lost 2 bases and 4 bases respectively, with 8 bases between them. The germline V gene encodes CDR1 MNHEY and CDR2 SMNVEV (reference sequence). The CDR3 consists of 13 residues. DNA for the CDR3: TGTGCCAGCAGTTTACAGGGTACCTATGGCTACACCTTC. It translates to CASSLQGTYGYTF.

The chain uses TRBV27 and TRBJ1-1; 7 nucleotides line up with TRBD1. Germline assignment: CDR1 MNHEY and CDR2 SMNVEV (reference sequence). With V trimmed by 6 bases and J by 0 bases, 7 bases remained unmatched. The CDR3 is made up of 15 amino acids. The CDR3 region is CASRTGTVMNTEAFF. The CDR3 bases are TGTGCCAGCAGAACCGGGACAGTAATGAACACTGAAGCTTTCTTT.

The chain has TRBV27 and TRBJ2-7; TRBD2 is a possible D gene (5 bases). Trimming pared 3 bases from V and 6 bases from J, leaving 15 bases between. This CDR3 region has 14 residues. Germline CDR1 MNHEY, CDR2 SMNVEV (reference sequence). In DNA form, the CDR3 reads TGTGCCAGCAGTTTCTTGGGTAGCGTCTCCGAGCAGTACTTC. It translates to CASSFLGSVSEQYF.

The chain joins TRBV9 to TRBJ2-2; 8 bases match TRBD1. Germline V CDR1 and CDR2: SGDLS, YYNGEE. This CDR3 comprises 16 residues. The V gene end was trimmed by 0 bases and the J gene end by 4 bases; junction bases not matched to a gene: 5. The CDR3 is CASSVGGRGPTGELFF. The CDR3 DNA reads as TGTGCCAGCAGCGTAGGTGGCAGGGGGCCCACCGGGGAGCTGTTTTTT.

The rearrangement uses TRBV5-1 and TRBJ2-3, with D possibly matching TRBD1 (6 bases). Trimming took 3 bases from V and 0 from J, leaving 14 bases between them. Germline V gives CDR1 SGHRS, CDR2 YFSETQ. The CDR3 has 16 amino acids. CDR3 amino acids: CASSSLTGFSTDTQYF. The CDR3 DNA reads TGCGCCAGCAGCTCGCTTACAGGGTTCAGCACAGATACGCAGTATTTT.

This clone has only one observation. The chain couples TRBV6-5 to TRBJ2-4, with TRBD1 as a possible D gene (6 bases). CDR1 and CDR2 from the germline V gene are MNHEY and SVGAGI. Trimming pared 7 bases from V and 2 bases from J, leaving 12 bases between. This CDR3 has 14 amino acids. DNA of the CDR3: TGTGCCAGCAAGCCACAGGGATCCAAAAACATTCAGTACTTC. Its translation: CASKPQGSKNIQYF.

The chain employs TRBV5-1 and TRBJ2-7; 10 bases align to TRBD1. The CDR3 covers 14 residues. Germline CDR1 is SGHRS and CDR2 is YFSETQ. V lost 3 bases to trimming and J lost 2 bases; unmatched junction nucleotides: 2. CDR3 coding DNA: TGCGCCAGCAGCTGGGACAGGGGCACCTACGAGCAGTACTTC. This codes for CASSWDRGTYEQYF. Together with reference TRBV5-1 and TRBJ2-7, the CDR3 gives the full variable domain: KAGVTQTPRYLIKTRGQQVTLSCSPISGHRSVSWYQQTPGQGLQFLFEYFSETQRNKGNFPGRFSGRQFSNSRSEMNVSTLELGDSALYLCASSWDRGTYEQYFGPGTRLTVT.

This clone was seen only once. This chain connects TRBV2 to TRBJ2-5, with 10 bases that match TRBD2. CDR1 and CDR2 (germline): SNHLY, FYNNEI. The CDR3 totals 15 residues. V was pared by 5 bases and J by 5 bases, with 8 bases of the junction left unmatched. CDR3 DNA: TGTGCCAGCAGTATTCTAGCGGGAGTGGCCGAGACCCAGTACTTC. Encoded protein: CASSILAGVAETQYF.

The chain has TRBV2 and TRBJ2-7; TRBD1 agrees at 8 bases. Trimming cost V 6 bases and J 0 bases; bases outside gene matches: 4. Germline V gene lookup returns CDR1 SNHLY and CDR2 FYNNEI. CDR3 length equals 14 residues. This CDR3 reads CASRYRGSSYEQYF. Written as DNA, the CDR3 is TGTGCCAGCAGGTACAGGGGGAGCTCCTACGAGCAGTACTTC.

V and J are TRBV20-1 and TRBJ1-5; D perhaps matches TRBD1 (5 bases). There are 11 residues in the CDR3. Per germline, CDR1 DFQATT and CDR2 SNEGSKA (reference sequence). V dropped 2 bases and J dropped 7 bases, with 6 bases sitting between them. In nucleotides, the CDR3 is TGCAGTGCTAGACACAGGCAGCCCCAGCATTTT. Translation: CSARHRQPQHF.

This chain connects TRBV6-4 to TRBJ2-3; D uncertain. Per the germline V gene, CDR1 is MRHNA and CDR2 is SNTAGT. The V and J ends lost 4 bases and 5 bases respectively, with 13 bases between them. The CDR3 has 14 amino acids. CDR3 sequence reads: CASSVFGFRDTQYF. The CDR3 DNA reads TGTGCCAGCAGTGTTTTCGGGTTTCGAGATACGCAGTATTTT.